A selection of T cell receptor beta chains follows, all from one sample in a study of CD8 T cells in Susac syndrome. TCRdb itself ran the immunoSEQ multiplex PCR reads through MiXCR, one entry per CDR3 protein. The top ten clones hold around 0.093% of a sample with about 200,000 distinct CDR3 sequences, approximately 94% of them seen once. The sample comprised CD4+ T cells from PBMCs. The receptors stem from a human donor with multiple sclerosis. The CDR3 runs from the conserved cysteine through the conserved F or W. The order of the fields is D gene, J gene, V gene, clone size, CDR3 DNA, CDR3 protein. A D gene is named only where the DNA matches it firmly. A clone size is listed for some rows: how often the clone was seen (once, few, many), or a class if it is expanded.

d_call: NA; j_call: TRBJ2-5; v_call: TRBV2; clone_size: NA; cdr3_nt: TGTGCCAGCAGTGGACCTGTGAAGGGAGAGACCCAGTACTTC; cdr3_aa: CASSGPVKGETQYF
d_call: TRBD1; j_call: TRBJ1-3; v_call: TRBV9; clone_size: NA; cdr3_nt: TGTGCCAGCAGCTCCCGGACAGGCCAACGTGGAAACACCATATATTTT; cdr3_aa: CASSSRTGQRGNTIYF
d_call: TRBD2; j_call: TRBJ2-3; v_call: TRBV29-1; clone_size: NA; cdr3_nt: TGCAGCGACAAGCGGGGATCAGATACGCAGTATTTT; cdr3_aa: CSDKRGSDTQYF
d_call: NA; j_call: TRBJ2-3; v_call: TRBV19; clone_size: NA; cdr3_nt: TGTGCCAGTAGTATGGGCCACGTGGCCGATACGCAGTATTTT; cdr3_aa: CASSMGHVADTQYF
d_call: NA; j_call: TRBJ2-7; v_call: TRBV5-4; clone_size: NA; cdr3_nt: TGTGCCAGCAGCTTTCGGGGGCCTCAGTACGAGCAGTACTTC; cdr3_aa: CASSFRGPQYEQYF
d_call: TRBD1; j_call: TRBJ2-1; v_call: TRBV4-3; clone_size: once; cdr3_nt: TGCGCCAGCAGCCAGGACCCTTCCGGGACAGGGGTGGGGAATGAGCAGTTCTTC; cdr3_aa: CASSQDPSGTGVGNEQFF
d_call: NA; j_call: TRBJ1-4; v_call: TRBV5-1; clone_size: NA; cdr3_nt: TGCGCCAGCAGCTTGGGACAGCAAAATGAAAAACTGTTTTTT; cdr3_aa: CASSLGQQNEKLFF
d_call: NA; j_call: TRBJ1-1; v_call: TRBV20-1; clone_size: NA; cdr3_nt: TGCAGTGCTAGAGTGCGGGCCCGCGGGGCTTTCTTT; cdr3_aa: CSARVRARGAFF
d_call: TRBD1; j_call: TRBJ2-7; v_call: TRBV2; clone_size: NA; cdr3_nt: TGTGCCAGCATGAGTCCGACAGGGATGTACGAGCAGTACTTC; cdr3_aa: CASMSPTGMYEQYF
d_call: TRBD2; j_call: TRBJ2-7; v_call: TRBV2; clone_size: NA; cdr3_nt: TGTGCCAGCAGCGGACTAGCGGGGGGCTCCTACGAGCAGTACTTC; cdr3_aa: CASSGLAGGSYEQYF
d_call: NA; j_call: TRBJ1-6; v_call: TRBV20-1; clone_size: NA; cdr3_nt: TGCAGTGCTAGAGATCGGCTGCAGCTAGATAATTCACCCCTCCACTTT; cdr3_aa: CSARDRLQLDNSPLHF
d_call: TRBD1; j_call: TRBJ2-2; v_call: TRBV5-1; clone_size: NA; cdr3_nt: TGCGCCAGCAGCCCCCATAGGGACAGGAACACCGGGGAGCTGTTTTTT; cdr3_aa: CASSPHRDRNTGELFF
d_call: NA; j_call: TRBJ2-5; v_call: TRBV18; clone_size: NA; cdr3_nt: TGTGCCAGCTCACGGGACTTTCAAGAGACCCAGTACTTC; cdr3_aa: CASSRDFQETQYF
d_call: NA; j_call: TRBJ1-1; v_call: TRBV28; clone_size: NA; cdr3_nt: TGTGCCAGCAGTTTGTTGGCGAACACTGAAGCTTTCTTT; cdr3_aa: CASSLLANTEAFF
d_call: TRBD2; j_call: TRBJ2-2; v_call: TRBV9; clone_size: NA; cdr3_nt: TGTGCCAGCAGCGTATTAGCGGGGGGGAGCACCGGGGAGCTGTTTTTT; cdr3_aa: CASSVLAGGSTGELFF
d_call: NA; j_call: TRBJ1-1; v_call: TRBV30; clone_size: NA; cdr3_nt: TGTGCCTTACGTCATGAGACTGAAGCTTTCTTT; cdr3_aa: CALRHETEAFF
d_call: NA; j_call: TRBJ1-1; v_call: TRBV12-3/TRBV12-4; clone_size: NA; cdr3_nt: TGTGCCAGCAGTTTGGGGCAGGGGACTTTCTTT; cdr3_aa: CASSLGQGTFF
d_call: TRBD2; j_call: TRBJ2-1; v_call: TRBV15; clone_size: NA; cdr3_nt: TGTGCCACCAGTGCACTAGCGGGGATGTACAATGAGCAGTTCTTC; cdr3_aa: CATSALAGMYNEQFF
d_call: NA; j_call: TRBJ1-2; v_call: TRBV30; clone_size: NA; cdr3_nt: TGTGCCTGGACGTCGGGGGGCGGTGGCTACACCTTC; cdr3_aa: CAWTSGGGGYTF
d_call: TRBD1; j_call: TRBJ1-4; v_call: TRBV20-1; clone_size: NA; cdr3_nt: TGCAGTGCGAGGGACAGCCTTAATGAAAAACTGTTTTTT; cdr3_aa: CSARDSLNEKLFF
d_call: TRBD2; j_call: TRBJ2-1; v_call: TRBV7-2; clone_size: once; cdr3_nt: TGTGCCAGCAGCTTAGCGATTATGACGGGGGAGGGGTACAATGAGCAGTTCTTC; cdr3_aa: CASSLAIMTGEGYNEQFF
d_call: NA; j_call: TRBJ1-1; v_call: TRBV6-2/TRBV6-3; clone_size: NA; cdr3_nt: TGTGCCAGCAGTTATCCACGGAGAGGGTCTGAAGCTTTCTTT; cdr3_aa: CASSYPRRGSEAFF
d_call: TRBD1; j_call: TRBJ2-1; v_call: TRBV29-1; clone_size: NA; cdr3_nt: TGCAGCGTTGAAAGGACAGGGTCGGATGAGCAGTTCTTC; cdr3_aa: CSVERTGSDEQFF
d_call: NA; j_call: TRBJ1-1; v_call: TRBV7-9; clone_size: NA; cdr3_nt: TGTGCCAGCAGCTTAGCGGGGCAAGAAGCTTTCTTT; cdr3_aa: CASSLAGQEAFF
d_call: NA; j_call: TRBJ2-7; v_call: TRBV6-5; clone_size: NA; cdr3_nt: TGTGCCAGCGTAAATGCGGGTAGAGGCGAGCAGTACTTC; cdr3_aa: CASVNAGRGEQYF
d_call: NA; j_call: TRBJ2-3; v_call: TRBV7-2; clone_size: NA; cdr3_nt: TGTGCCAGCAGCCCCGAAGGGCGTAACACAGATACGCAGTATTTT; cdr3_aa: CASSPEGRNTDTQYF
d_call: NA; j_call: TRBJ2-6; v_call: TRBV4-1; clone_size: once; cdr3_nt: TGCGCCAGCAGCCAAGCCGCCGGGGGATCTGGGGCCAACGTCCTGACTTTC; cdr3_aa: CASSQAAGGSGANVLTF